The next 16 T cell receptor beta chains were all read from a single sample in a study of blood T cell repertoires in COVID-19. Measured with immunoSEQ multiplex PCR; TCRdb has only the in-frame clones, and not every one. Counted here are some 100,000 clones, 85% to 90% occurring once; the ten biggest clones make up 1.1%. Input material: peripheral blood. The receptors were gathered from a human donor in a cohort sampled during active COVID-19.

The gene calls are TRBV4-3 and TRBJ1-1; D not certain. The V gene's germline CDR1 is LGHNA and CDR2 YSLEER. This CDR3 has 13 amino acids. Trimming removed 0 bases at V and 3 bases at J, with 5 bases between. CDR3 sequence (DNA): TGCGCCAGCAGCCAAGAAGCATACACTGAAGCTTTCTTT. Amino acids: CASSQEAYTEAFF.

The rearrangement uses TRBV4-1 and TRBJ2-1; D might be TRBD1 (6 bases). From germline, CDR1 is MGHRA and CDR2 YSYEKL. The V end lost 1 base, the J end lost 3 bases, and 13 bases lay between the germline ends. The CDR3 has 16 residues. The CDR3 reads CASSQVMGASYNEQFF. The CDR3 nucleotides read TGCGCCAGCAGCCAAGTGATGGGGGCTAGCTACAATGAGCAGTTCTTC.

This chain links TRBV5-8 with TRBJ2-3, with a tentative D call TRBD1 (5 bases). Between the trimmed V and J ends, which lost 4 bases and 0 bases, there was a span of 21 bases. The germline V gene encodes CDR1 SGHTS and CDR2 YDEGEE. The CDR3 runs to 18 residues. The CDR3 nucleotides read TGTGCCAGCAGCCAAACCCGTCGACAGACCTCTAGCACAGATACGCAGTATTTT. Residues: CASSQTRRQTSSTDTQYF.

This clone was counted a single time. The chain is built from TRBV2 and TRBJ1-2; TRBD1 matches at 8 bases. The J segment lost 4 bases and the V segment lost 4 bases, leaving 2 bases of the junction unmatched. The germline V gene encodes CDR1 SNHLY and CDR2 FYNNEI. The CDR3 is 13 amino acids. In nucleotides, the CDR3 is TGTGCCAGCAGTGTGGACAGGGTCTATGGCTACACCTTC. Protein: CASSVDRVYGYTF.

V usage is TRBV18 and J usage is TRBJ2-7; a weak D match, TRBD1 (6 bases). V lost 3 bases to trimming and J lost 6 bases, with 9 bases between them. There are 12 residues in the CDR3. CDR1 is KGHSH and CDR2 is LQKENI in the germline V gene. CDR3 in amino acids: CASSPTRGEQYF. CDR3 sequence (DNA): TGTGCCAGCTCACCGACCAGGGGCGAGCAGTACTTC.

The CDR3 reads CASSLERGGMTDTQYF. The CDR3 region has the DNA TGTGCCAGCAGCTTGGAGCGCGGGGGGATGACAGATACGCAGTATTTT. The chain links TRBV5-6 to TRBJ2-3, with TRBD2 identical over 8 bases. From germline, CDR1 is SGHDT and CDR2 YYEEEE. The CDR3 consists of 16 residues. J was trimmed by 3 bases and V by 0 bases; bases with no gene match: 6.

The chain joins TRBV24-1 to TRBJ1-2; D is perhaps TRBD1 (5 bases). The CDR3 is 15 residues long. CDR1 and CDR2 (germline): KGHDR, SFDVKD. The germline V and J ends were trimmed by 3 bases and 10 bases, with 20 bases remaining between them. DNA for the CDR3: TGTGCCACCAGTGATGACACCGGGACTCTAGGGCTCTACACCTTC. Translation gives CATSDDTGTLGLYTF.

The chain recombines TRBV5-1 with TRBJ1-6, with D uncertain. Germline V gene lookup returns CDR1 SGHRS and CDR2 YFSETQ. The CDR3 is made up of 15 amino acids. The V and J ends lost 0 bases and 4 bases respectively, with 8 bases between them. CDR3 in amino acids: CASSLVPGYNSPLHF. The CDR3 DNA reads as TGCGCCAGCAGCTTGGTGCCGGGGTATAATTCACCCCTCCACTTT.

The chain combines TRBV19 with TRBJ1-2; 10 bases line up with TRBD1. Germline V gene data show CDR1 as LNHDA and CDR2 as SQIVND (reference sequence). V lost 7 bases to trimming and J lost 3 bases; unmatched junction nucleotides: 8. This CDR3 is 15 amino acids long. The CDR3 is CASTQRTGGHYGYTF. DNA of the CDR3: TGTGCCAGTACCCAAAGGACAGGGGGGCACTATGGCTACACCTTC. Full variable domain (rest looked up from reference TRBV19 and TRBJ1-2): DGGITQSPKYLFRKEGQNVTLSCEQNLNHDAMYWYRQDPGQGLRLIYYSQIVNDFQKGDIAEGYSVSREKKESFPLTVTSAQKNPTAFYLCASTQRTGGHYGYTFGSGTRLTVV.

The chain couples TRBV5-5 to TRBJ1-2; a possible D gene is TRBD1 (6 bases). V was clipped by 2 bases and J by 6 bases, with 14 bases between them. The CDR3 is 14 amino acids. Germline CDR1 SGHKS, CDR2 YYEKEE (reference sequence). The CDR3 region is CASSFGTRLHGYTF. CDR3 bases: TGTGCCAGCAGCTTCGGGACACGGTTACATGGCTACACCTTC.

This sequence joins TRBV9 and TRBJ1-4; no reliable D call. There are 15 residues in the CDR3. Trimming left V 0 bases short and J 8 bases short, with 14 bases between. Germline CDR1 is SGDLS and CDR2 is YYNGEE. In DNA form, the CDR3 reads TGTGCCAGCAGCGTAGGAGGGATAGGGATCGAAAAACTGTTTTTT. Amino acids: CASSVGGIGIEKLFF.

The chain carries TRBV18 and TRBJ1-3; D gene ambiguous. Trimming cost V 0 bases and J 8 bases, with 14 bases left between them. CDR1 is KGHSH and CDR2 is LQKENI in the germline V gene. CDR3 length: 15 amino acids. CDR3 bases: TGTGCCAGCTCACCACCGTCAGTGCCCGGAGACACCATATATTTT. As protein: CASSPPSVPGDTIYF.

The gene calls are TRBV18 and TRBJ1-1, with no clear D. CDR3 length: 15 amino acids. The germline V and J ends were trimmed by 3 bases and 3 bases, with 14 bases remaining between them. Per the germline V gene, CDR1 is KGHSH and CDR2 is LQKENI. For the CDR3, the DNA is TGTGCCAGCTCACCGCCAGCAGGCACAGACACTGAAGCTTTCTTT. Translation: CASSPPAGTDTEAFF. Full variable domain (remainder filled in from reference TRBV18 and TRBJ1-1): NAGVMQNPRHLVRRRGQEARLRCSPMKGHSHVYWYRQLPEEGLKFMVYLQKENIIDESGMPKERFSAEFPKEGPSILRIQQVVRGDSAAYFCASSPPAGTDTEAFFGQGTRLTVV.

The chain couples TRBV19 to TRBJ2-2; unclear D gene. The CDR3 spans 13 residues. Trimming took 1 base from V and 6 from J, leaving 6 bases between them. CDR1 is LNHDA, CDR2 SQIVND, per germline (reference sequence). The CDR3 DNA reads TGTGCCAGTAGTATAGCTATGCCCGGGGAGCTGTTTTTT. Translation: CASSIAMPGELFF.

The chain is built from TRBV6-5 and TRBJ2-3; D is possibly TRBD2 (6 bases). Deletions cut 11 bases from V and 4 bases from J, with 16 bases between. CDR3 length: 13 residues. Per germline, CDR1 MNHEY and CDR2 SVGAGI. CDR3 residues: CASGRWRADTQYF. Written as DNA, the CDR3 is TGTGCCTCGGGGCGGTGGAGGGCAGATACGCAGTATTTT.

The chain links TRBV6-5 to TRBJ1-1, with unresolved D. Trimming removed 10 bases at V and 9 bases at J, with 24 bases between. Germline CDR1 reads MNHEY; CDR2 reads SVGAGI. The CDR3 length is 14 residues. CDR3 nucleotide sequence: TGTGCCACAAAGCCGAGGGTGGGAGAAAGGAAAGCTTTCTTT. Encoded protein: CATKPRVGERKAFF.